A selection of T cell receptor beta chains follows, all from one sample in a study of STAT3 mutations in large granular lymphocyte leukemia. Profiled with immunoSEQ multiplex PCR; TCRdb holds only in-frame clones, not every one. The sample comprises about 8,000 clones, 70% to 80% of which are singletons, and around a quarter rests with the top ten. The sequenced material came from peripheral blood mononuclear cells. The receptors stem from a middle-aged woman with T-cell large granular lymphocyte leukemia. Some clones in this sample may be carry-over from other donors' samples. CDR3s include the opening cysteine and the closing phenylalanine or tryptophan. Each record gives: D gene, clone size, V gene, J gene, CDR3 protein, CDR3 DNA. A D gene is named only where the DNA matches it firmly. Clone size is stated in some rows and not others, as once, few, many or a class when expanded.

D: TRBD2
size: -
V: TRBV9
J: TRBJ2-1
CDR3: CASSVMGTTKNEQFF
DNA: TGTGCCAGCAGCGTAATGGGGACTACCAAGAATGAGCAGTTCTTC

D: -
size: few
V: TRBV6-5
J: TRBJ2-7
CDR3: CASSSGAYEQYF
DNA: TGTGCCAGCAGTTCCGGGGCCTACGAGCAGTACTTC

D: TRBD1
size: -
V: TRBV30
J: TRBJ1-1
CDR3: CAWRTGGFTEAFF
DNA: TGTGCCTGGAGAACAGGGGGCTTCACTGAAGCTTTCTTT

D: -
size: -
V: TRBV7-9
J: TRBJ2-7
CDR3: CASSLDLEQYF
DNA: TGTGCCAGCAGCTTAGACTTGGAGCAGTACTTC

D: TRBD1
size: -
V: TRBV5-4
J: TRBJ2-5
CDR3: CASSSKTGGKETQYF
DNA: TGTGCCAGCAGCTCCAAGACAGGGGGCAAGGAGACCCAGTACTTC

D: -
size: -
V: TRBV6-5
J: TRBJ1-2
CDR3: CASSYASQGLYGYTF
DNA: TGTGCCAGCAGTTACGCCTCGCAAGGCCTCTATGGCTACACCTTC

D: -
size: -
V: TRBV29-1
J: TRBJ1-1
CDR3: CSATANTEAFF
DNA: TGCAGCGCGACTGCGAACACTGAAGCTTTCTTT

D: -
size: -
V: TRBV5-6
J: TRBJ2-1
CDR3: CASTRRGAEEQFF
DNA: TGTGCCAGCACCAGAAGGGGGGCGGAGGAGCAGTTCTTC

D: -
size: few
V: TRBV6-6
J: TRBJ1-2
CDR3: CASRSAEANYGYTF
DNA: TGTGCCAGCAGGTCGGCAGAGGCTAACTATGGCTACACCTTC

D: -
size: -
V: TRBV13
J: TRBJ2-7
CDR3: CASSLRGGAEVWEQYF
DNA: TGTGCCAGCAGCTTACGGGGCGGGGCGGAGGTCTGGGAGCAGTACTTC

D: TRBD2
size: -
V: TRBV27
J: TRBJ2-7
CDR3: CASSFLAGYEQYF
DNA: TGTGCCAGCAGTTTCCTAGCGGGCTACGAGCAGTACTTC

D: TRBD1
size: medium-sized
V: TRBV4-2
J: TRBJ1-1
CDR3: CASSQDRGTGGTEAFF
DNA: TGTGCCAGCAGCCAAGATCGGGGGACAGGGGGCACTGAAGCTTTCTTT

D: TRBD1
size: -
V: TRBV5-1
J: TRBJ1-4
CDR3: CASSLGQGNEKLFF
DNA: TGCGCCAGCAGCTTGGGACAGGGGAATGAAAAACTGTTTTTT

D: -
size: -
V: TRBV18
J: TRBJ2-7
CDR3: CASSSDGGHYEQYF
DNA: TGTGCCAGCTCCTCGGACGGCGGGCACTACGAGCAGTACTTC

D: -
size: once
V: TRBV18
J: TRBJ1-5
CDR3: CASSPAGGGPVKEHF
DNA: TGTGCCAGCTCACCAGCAGGCGGCGGGCCGGTTAAAGAGCATTTT

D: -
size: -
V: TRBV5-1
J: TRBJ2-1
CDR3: CASSLLRGNNEQFF
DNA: TGCGCCAGCAGCCTCTTGCGGGGTAACAATGAGCAGTTCTTC

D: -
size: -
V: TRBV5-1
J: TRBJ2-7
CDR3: CASSLALGYEQYF
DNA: TGCGCCAGCAGCTTGGCCTTGGGTTACGAGCAGTACTTC

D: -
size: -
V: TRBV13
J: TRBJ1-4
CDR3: CASSPSDQVGREKLFF
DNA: TGTGCCAGCAGCCCCTCAGATCAGGTGGGGAGAGAAAAACTGTTTTTT